Listed here is a single T cell receptor beta chain. The antigen remains unidentified. These data belong to a study of cytomegalovirus exposure and HLA in healthy donors. Looking at the study overall: Across 350 to 500 genotyped donors, 81% landed in the Caucasian-associated ancestry cluster. Broader study findings: Later analysis suggested most CMV-associated TCR beta chains were HLA-restricted.

Primers for the PCR totalled 60 Vbeta and 13 Jbeta. The method was immunoSEQ multiplex PCR; TCRdb's version includes in-frame clones alone and lacks a portion of them. The sample lists approximately 210,000 clones, roughly 79% occurring once. V lost 1 base and J 5 bases, leaving 9 bases between the germline ends. This CDR3 comprises 14 residues. Germline CDR1 reads MNHEY; CDR2 reads SMNVEV (reference sequence). The rearrangement uses TRBV27 and TRBJ1-5, with D uncertain. What was sequenced was PBMCs. This clonotype was sampled from a male donor in good health and CMV-seronegative. The CDR3: CASSLYDTYQPQHF. CDR3 in DNA: TGTGCCAGCAGTTTATATGACACCTATCAGCCCCAGCATTTT.